The clone carrying this T cell receptor beta chain came up many times. The ends were cut back, 4 bases at V and 5 bases at J, with 25 bases in the middle. This CDR3 is built from 17 residues. Germline CDR1 SGHRS, CDR2 YFSETQ. Attachment of unique molecular identifiers to individual cDNA molecules was performed in the library. Each CDR3 protein gets one entry after TCRdb re-called the RACE reads with MiXCR. The repertoire holds more than 50,000 distinct CDR3 sequences, with 5.5% to 7.5% as singletons. Time point defined: pre-sensitization, week 0. As to treatment: therapeutic diphenylcyclopropenone sensitization with weekly scalp DPC. Participating donors were patients with alopecia, aged 18 to 70 years, considered appropriate candidates for DPC. This record comes from a study of human T cells and chemical hapten exposure.

This TCR came from a woman in her twenties or thirties with alopecia areata. Some clones in this sample may be carry-over from other donors' samples. The chain links TRBV5-1 to TRBJ2-7; the D gene is possibly TRBD1 (6 bases). Material: whole blood, obtained in connection with sensitization to the hapten diphenylcyclopropenone (DPC). The CDR3 DNA reads TGCGCCAGCAGCCCGGAACGCTACTATACAGGGAACAACGAGCAGTACTTC. This sequence encodes CASSPERYYTGNNEQYF.